The clone carrying this T cell receptor (beta chain) was seen only once. The antigen is not known. TCRdb recomputed calls from the 5' RACE reads with MiXCR, one row per CDR3 protein. The sample contains roughly 8,600 distinct CDR3 sequences, about 50% of which appear only once. Study results and caveats: Tumor Tregs overlapped most with tumor, then blood, naive CD4+ cells.

Trimming cost V 5 bases and J 1 base, with 5 bases left between them. CDR3 size: 12 residues. Looked up from germline, CDR1 is MNHEY and CDR2 is SVGEGT. V and J are TRBV6-2 or TRBV6-3 and TRBJ1-1; D is undetermined. The sequenced sample was memory CD4+ T cells sorted from a lymph node. Described subset: memory CD4+ T cells, CD4+CD45RO+CD25-. The receptor was derived from a female donor with breast cancer. DNA of the CDR3: TGTGCCAGCAGTGGTCAGAACACTGAAGCTTTCTTT. Its protein product is CASSGQNTEAFF.